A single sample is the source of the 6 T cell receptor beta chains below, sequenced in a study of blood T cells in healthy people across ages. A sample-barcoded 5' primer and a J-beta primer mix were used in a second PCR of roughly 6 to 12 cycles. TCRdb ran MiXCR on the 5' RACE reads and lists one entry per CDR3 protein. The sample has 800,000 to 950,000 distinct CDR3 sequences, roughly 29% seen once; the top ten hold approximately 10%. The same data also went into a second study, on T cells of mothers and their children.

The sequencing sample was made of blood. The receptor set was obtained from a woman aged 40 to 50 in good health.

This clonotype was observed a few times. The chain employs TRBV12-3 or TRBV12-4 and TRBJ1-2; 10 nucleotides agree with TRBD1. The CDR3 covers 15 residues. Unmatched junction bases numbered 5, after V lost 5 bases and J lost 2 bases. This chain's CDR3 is CASSAPGQGNYGYTF. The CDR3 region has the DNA TGTGCCAGCAGTGCCCCGGGACAGGGGAACTATGGCTACACCTTC.

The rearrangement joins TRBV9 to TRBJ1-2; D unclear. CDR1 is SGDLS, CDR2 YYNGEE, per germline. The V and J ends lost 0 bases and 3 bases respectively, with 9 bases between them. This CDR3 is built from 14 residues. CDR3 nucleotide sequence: TGTGCCAGCAGCGTAGGTGGAGGTGACTATGGCTACACCTTC. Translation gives CASSVGGGDYGYTF. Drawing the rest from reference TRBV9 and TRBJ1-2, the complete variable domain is DSGVTQTPKHLITATGQRVTLRCSPRSGDLSVYWYQQSLDQGLQFLIQYYNGEERAKGNILERFSAQQFPDLHSELNLSSLELGDSALYFCASSVGGGDYGYTFGSGTRLTVV.

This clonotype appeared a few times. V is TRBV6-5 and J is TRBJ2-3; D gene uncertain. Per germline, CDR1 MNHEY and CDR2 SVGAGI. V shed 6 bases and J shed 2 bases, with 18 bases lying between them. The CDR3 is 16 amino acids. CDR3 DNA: TGTGCCAGCAGACGCTACCCCACAAGAGACACAGATACGCAGTATTTT. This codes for CASRRYPTRDTDTQYF.

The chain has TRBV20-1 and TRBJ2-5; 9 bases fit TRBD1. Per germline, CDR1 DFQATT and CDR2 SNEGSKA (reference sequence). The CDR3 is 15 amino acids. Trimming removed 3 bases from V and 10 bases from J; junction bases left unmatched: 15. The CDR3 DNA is TGCAGTGCTAGCCTTCTTCTGGGGGACAGGGCTGTCCAGTACTTC. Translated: CSASLLLGDRAVQYF.

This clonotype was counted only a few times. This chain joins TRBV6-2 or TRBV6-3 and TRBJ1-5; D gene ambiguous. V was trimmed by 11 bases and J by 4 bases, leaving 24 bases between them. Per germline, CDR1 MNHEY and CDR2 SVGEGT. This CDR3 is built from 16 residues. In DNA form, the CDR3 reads TGTGCCGCCCGGACTTCGGGGTCTTTGGGAAATCAGCCCCAGCATTTT. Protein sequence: CAARTSGSLGNQPQHF.

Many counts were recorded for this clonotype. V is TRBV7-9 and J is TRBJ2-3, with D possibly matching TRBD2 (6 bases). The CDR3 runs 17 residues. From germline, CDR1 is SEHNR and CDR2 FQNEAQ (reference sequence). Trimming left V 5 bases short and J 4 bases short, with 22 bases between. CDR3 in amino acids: CASSAFGLTLTADTQYF. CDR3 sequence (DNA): TGTGCCAGCAGCGCTTTCGGACTAACCCTGACCGCAGATACGCAGTATTTT. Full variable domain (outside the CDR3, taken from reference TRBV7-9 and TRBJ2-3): DTGVSQNPRHKITKRGQNVTFRCDPISEHNRLYWYRQTLGQGPEFLTYFQNEAQLEKSRLLSDRFSAERPKGSFSTLEIQRTEQGDSAMYLCASSAFGLTLTADTQYFGPGTRLTVL.